A selection of T cell receptor beta chains follows, all from one sample in a study of T cells after posttransplantation cyclophosphamide. Clones were sequenced by immunoSEQ multiplex PCR, and TCRdb holds only the in-frame ones, with some missing. This table has about 32,000 clones, about 89% appearing once. Sequencing was performed on naive CD4+ T cells sorted from PBMCs. The receptors were sampled from a woman aged 55-70 years in good health, CMV-negative, and a related stem cell transplant donor. Both conserved end residues are trimmed from each CDR3.

J: TRBJ2-7
V: TRBV11-3
CDR3: ASSKSLSGEQY

J: TRBJ2-3
V: TRBV4-2
CDR3: ASSQETSGRGGLY

J: TRBJ2-1
V: TRBV27
CDR3: ASSSPGAGSYNEQF

J: TRBJ1-1
V: TRBV28
CDR3: ASPGTGNTEAF

J: TRBJ1-2
V: TRBV19
CDR3: ASRLTGYGYT

J: TRBJ2-3
V: TRBV30
CDR3: AWSVYAGEDTQY

J: TRBJ1-1
V: TRBV14
CDR3: ASSQDLGRVNTEAF

J: TRBJ1-3
V: TRBV19
CDR3: ALLAERSGNTIY

J: TRBJ1-1
V: TRBV10-3
CDR3: AISEREGDEAF

J: TRBJ1-1
V: TRBV29-1
CDR3: SVLTGNTEAF

J: TRBJ1-3
V: TRBV6-5
CDR3: ASKGQGSSGNTIY

J: TRBJ1-1
V: TRBV18
CDR3: ASSEGAGTEAF

J: TRBJ2-7
V: TRBV28
CDR3: ASSSSQAGVNSYEQY

J: TRBJ1-1
V: TRBV5-6
CDR3: ASSWTVNTEAF

J: TRBJ1-2
V: TRBV6-1
CDR3: ASSMRQGDGYT

J: TRBJ2-3
V: TRBV4-3
CDR3: ASSQDRYGVAFTDTQY

J: TRBJ2-3
V: TRBV7-6
CDR3: ASSSRQGDTDTQY

J: TRBJ1-2
V: TRBV6-1
CDR3: ASSAREILYVDYGYT

J: TRBJ2-5
V: TRBV5-4
CDR3: ASSLAGGWLETQY

J: TRBJ2-2
V: TRBV5-1
CDR3: ASTLGRVTNTGELF

J: TRBJ1-1
V: TRBV27
CDR3: ASSLRTLNTEAF

J: TRBJ1-2
V: TRBV7-9
CDR3: ASSPEGAGYT

J: TRBJ2-5
V: TRBV5-1
CDR3: ASSSLYQETQY

J: TRBJ2-6
V: TRBV5-1
CDR3: ASSLEGHRSSGANVLT